The clone carrying this T cell receptor (beta chain) was counted a few times. This sample stems from a study of blood T cell repertoires in COVID-19. Study overall: T cells, B-cell-depleted T cells, or PBMCs supplied cDNA or gDNA.

Authors' processing steps: It was from reference gene primer amplification that nucleated cell counts were estimated. Generated by immunoSEQ multiplex PCR, the TCRdb table keeps only in-frame clones and is missing some. The V and J calls and clone size were taken over from that table, and D and trimming were inferred from the DNA. The repertoire holds about 69,000 clones, with roughly 80% as singletons. V shed 1 base and J shed 2 bases, with 17 bases lying between them. The length of the CDR3 is 16 residues. Germline V gene data show CDR1 as GTSNPN and CDR2 as SVGIG (reference sequence). Sample: peripheral blood. The chain joins TRBV30 to TRBJ1-1, with a tentative D call TRBD1 (5 bases). The clonotype originates from a woman aged 80 or older with acute or convalescent COVID-19. CDR3 DNA: TGTGCCTGGAGTGGTCCAGGGATCGTTATAAACACTGAAGCTTTCTTT. It translates to CAWSGPGIVINTEAFF.